The clone carrying this T cell receptor beta chain was recorded once. Its antigen is as yet unknown. This entry is derived from a study of shared clonotypes between healthy human individuals. General observations from the study: Rarefaction curves obtained for sorted subsets showed sequencing incomplete despite large depth. In general, naive subsets displayed greater estimated richness than memory subsets did.

CDR1 and CDR2 from the germline V gene are MGHRA and YSYEKL. This CDR3 has 17 amino acids. V lost 0 bases to trimming and J lost 2 bases, with 17 bases between them. Produced via immunoSEQ multiplex PCR; TCRdb's table is partial and in-frame only. The sample includes over 700,000 clones, around 70% seen only once; the top ten take under 2%. This sequence originates from a woman younger than 45 in good health. The chain uses TRBV4-1 and TRBJ2-7; weak D call: TRBD2 (6 bases). The specimen sequenced was memory CD4+ T cells sorted from blood. Subset reported: CD45RA-negative fraction. DNA of the CDR3: TGCGCCAGCAGCCAAGATGTTCGGGCGGGAAGTGCCTACGAGCAGTACTTC. Translation: CASSQDVRAGSAYEQYF.